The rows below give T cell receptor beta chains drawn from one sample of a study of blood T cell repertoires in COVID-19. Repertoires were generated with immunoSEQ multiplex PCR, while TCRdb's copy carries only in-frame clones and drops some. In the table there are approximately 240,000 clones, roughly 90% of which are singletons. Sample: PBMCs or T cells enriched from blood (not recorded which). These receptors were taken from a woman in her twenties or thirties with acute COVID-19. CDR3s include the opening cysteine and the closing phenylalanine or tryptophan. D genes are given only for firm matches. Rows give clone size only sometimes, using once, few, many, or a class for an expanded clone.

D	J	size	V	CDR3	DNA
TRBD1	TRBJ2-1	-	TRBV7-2	CASSANRGPYNEQFF	TGTGCCAGCAGCGCCAACAGGGGCCCTTACAATGAGCAGTTCTTC
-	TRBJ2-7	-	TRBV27	CASSLAPTGSEQYF	TGTGCCAGCAGTTTAGCCCCTACAGGGAGTGAGCAGTACTTC
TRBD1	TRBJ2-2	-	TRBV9	CASSVGQGYTGELFF	TGTGCCAGCAGCGTAGGACAGGGGTACACCGGGGAGCTGTTTTTT
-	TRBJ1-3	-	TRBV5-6	CASSLAVRSAGNTIYF	TGTGCCAGCAGCTTGGCCGTACGGAGCGCCGGAAACACCATATATTTT
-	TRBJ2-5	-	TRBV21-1	CASSNQGRRRETQYF	TGTGCCAGCAGCAATCAAGGGAGGCGTCGGGAGACCCAGTACTTC
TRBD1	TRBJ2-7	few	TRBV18	CASSEQGGGYEQYF	TGTGCCAGCTCAGAACAGGGGGGAGGATACGAGCAGTACTTC
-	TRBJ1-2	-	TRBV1	CTSSQARTGKNYGYTF	TGCACCAGCAGCCAGGCTCGGACAGGGAAGAACTATGGCTACACCTTC
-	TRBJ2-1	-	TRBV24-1	CATSGTVLNEQFF	TGTGCCACCAGTGGGACAGTTCTCAATGAGCAGTTCTTC
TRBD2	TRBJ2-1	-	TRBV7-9	CASSFLAGNYNEQFF	TGTGCCAGCAGCTTCCTAGCGGGAAACTACAATGAGCAGTTCTTC
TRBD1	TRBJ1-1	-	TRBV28	CATRVRGRFNTEAFF	TGTGCCACCAGGGTAAGGGGGCGGTTCAACACTGAAGCTTTCTTT
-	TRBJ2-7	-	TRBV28	CASSFVIYEQYF	TGTGCCAGCAGTTTCGTAATATACGAGCAGTACTTC
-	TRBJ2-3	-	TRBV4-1	CASSQDRDIATDTQYF	TGCGCCAGCAGCCAAGACCGGGACATAGCCACAGATACGCAGTATTTT
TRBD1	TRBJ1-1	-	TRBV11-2	CASSLRGWNTEAFF	TGTGCCAGCAGCCTCAGGGGGTGGAACACTGAAGCTTTCTTT
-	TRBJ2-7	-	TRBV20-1	CSASTLRSSYEQYF	TGCAGTGCTAGTACCCTGAGGAGCTCCTACGAGCAGTACTTC
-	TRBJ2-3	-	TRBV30	CAWSRDRGADTQYF	TGTGCCTGGAGTCGCGACCGAGGTGCAGATACGCAGTATTTT
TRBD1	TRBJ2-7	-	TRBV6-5	CASSPDRTSYEQYF	TGTGCCAGCAGTCCGGACAGGACCTCCTACGAGCAGTACTTC
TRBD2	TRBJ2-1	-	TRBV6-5	CATRGLAGNEQFF	TGTGCCACCAGGGGACTAGCGGGAAATGAGCAGTTCTTC
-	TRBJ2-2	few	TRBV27	CASSHSLGELFF	TGTGCCAGCAGCCACTCACTGGGGGAGCTGTTTTTT
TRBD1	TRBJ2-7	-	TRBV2	CASRTPDRTGPYEQYF	TGTGCCAGCAGGACCCCTGACCGGACAGGCCCCTACGAGCAGTACTTC
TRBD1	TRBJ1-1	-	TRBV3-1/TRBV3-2	CASSPGQGSNTEAFF	TGTGCCAGCAGCCCAGGACAGGGTTCGAACACTGAAGCTTTCTTT
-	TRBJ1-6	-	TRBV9	CASSVAGQEAPLHF	TGTGCCAGCAGCGTAGCTGGTCAGGAGGCACCCCTCCACTTT
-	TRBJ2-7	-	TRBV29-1	CSVAPGDTYEQYF	TGCAGCGTCGCCCCCGGGGACACCTACGAGCAGTACTTC
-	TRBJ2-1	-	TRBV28	CASSPHTASSYNEQFF	TGTGCCAGCAGTCCACATACAGCAAGCTCCTACAATGAGCAGTTCTTC
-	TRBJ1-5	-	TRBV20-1	CSASAPPVGGNQPQHF	TGCAGTGCTAGTGCACCGCCGGTGGGAGGCAATCAGCCCCAGCATTTT
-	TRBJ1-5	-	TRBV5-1	CASSLDSDSNQPQHF	TGCGCCAGCAGCTTGGACAGTGATAGCAATCAGCCCCAGCATTTT
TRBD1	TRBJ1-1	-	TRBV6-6	CASRTRTGEGTEAFF	TGTGCCAGCAGAACCCGGACAGGGGAAGGCACTGAAGCTTTCTTT
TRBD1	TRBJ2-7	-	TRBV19	CASSTMGQGSYEQYF	TGTGCCAGTAGCACTATGGGACAGGGTTCCTACGAGCAGTACTTC
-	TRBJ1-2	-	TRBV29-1	CSVESIYGYTF	TGCAGCGTTGAGAGCATATATGGCTACACCTTC
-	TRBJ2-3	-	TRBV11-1	CASSSYTDTQYF	TGTGCCAGCAGCAGCTACACAGATACGCAGTATTTT
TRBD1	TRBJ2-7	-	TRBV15	CATSRSGGSYEQYF	TGTGCCACCAGCAGGTCAGGGGGCTCCTACGAGCAGTACTTC
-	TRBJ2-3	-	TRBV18	CASSRSLGLRQGTQYF	TGTGCCAGCTCACGCTCCCTAGGACTACGACAGGGTACGCAGTATTTT
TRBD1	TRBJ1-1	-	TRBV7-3	CASSLRSGTEEAFF	TGTGCCAGCAGCTTACGTTCCGGGACAGAGGAAGCTTTCTTT
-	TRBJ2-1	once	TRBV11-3	CASSFIAGNEQFF	TGTGCCAGCAGCTTTATTGCGGGCAATGAGCAGTTCTTC
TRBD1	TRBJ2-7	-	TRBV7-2	CASSPGRGRGHEQYF	TGTGCCAGCAGCCCCGGCAGGGGCAGGGGGCACGAGCAGTACTTC
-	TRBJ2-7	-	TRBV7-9	CASSPDWLTYEQYF	TGTGCCAGCAGCCCAGACTGGCTAACCTACGAGCAGTACTTC
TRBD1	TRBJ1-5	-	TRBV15	CATSSSGGSNQPQHF	TGTGCCACCAGCAGCTCAGGGGGAAGCAATCAGCCCCAGCATTTT
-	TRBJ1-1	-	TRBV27	CASSLFALGQPNTEAFF	TGTGCCAGCAGTCTATTCGCGCTAGGACAGCCGAACACTGAAGCTTTCTTT
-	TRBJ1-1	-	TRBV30	CAWTTFGRPIGRTEAFF	TGTGCCTGGACCACATTCGGCAGGCCCATAGGGAGGACTGAAGCTTTCTTT
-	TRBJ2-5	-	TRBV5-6	CASSLQGKETQYF	TGTGCCAGCAGCTTGCAGGGGAAAGAGACCCAGTACTTC
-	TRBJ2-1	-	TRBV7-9	CASLSSGGIEQFF	TGTGCCAGCCTTAGCTCGGGGGGCATTGAGCAGTTCTTC
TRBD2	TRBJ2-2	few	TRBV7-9	CASSFGGSPGELFF	TGTGCCAGCAGCTTTGGCGGGAGCCCCGGGGAGCTGTTTTTT
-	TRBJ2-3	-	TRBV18	CASSPRQTDTQYF	TGTGCCAGCTCACCCCGCCAGACAGATACGCAGTATTTT
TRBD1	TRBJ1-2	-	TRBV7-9	CASSLAGQGAHLAGYTF	TGTGCCAGCAGCTTAGCGGGACAGGGGGCTCACTTAGCTGGCTACACCTTC
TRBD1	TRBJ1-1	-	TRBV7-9	CASSPPRQGAYTEAFF	TGTGCCAGCAGCCCCCCCCGACAGGGGGCTTACACTGAAGCTTTCTTT
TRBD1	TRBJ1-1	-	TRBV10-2	CASRDRGPYTEAFF	TGCGCCAGCAGAGACAGGGGGCCCTACACTGAAGCTTTCTTT
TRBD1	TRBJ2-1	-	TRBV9	CASSATPETGGNYNEQFF	TGTGCCAGCAGCGCCACACCGGAGACAGGGGGCAACTACAATGAGCAGTTCTTC
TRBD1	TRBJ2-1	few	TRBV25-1	CASSEFKTGNYNEQFF	TGTGCCAGCAGTGAATTCAAGACAGGGAACTACAATGAGCAGTTCTTC
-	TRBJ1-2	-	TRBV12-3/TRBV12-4	CASSSRGYYGYTF	TGTGCCAGCAGTTCCAGGGGATACTATGGCTACACCTTC
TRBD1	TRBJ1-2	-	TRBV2	CASTYPQGAVYGYTF	TGTGCCAGCACATACCCGCAGGGGGCGGTCTATGGCTACACCTTC
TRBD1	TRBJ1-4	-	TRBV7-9	CASSTRTGVTNEKLFF	TGTGCCAGCAGCACCCGGACAGGGGTTACGAATGAAAAACTGTTTTTT
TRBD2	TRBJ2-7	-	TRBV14	CASSRELAGVTYEQYF	TGTGCCAGCAGCCGAGAACTAGCGGGAGTTACCTACGAGCAGTACTTC
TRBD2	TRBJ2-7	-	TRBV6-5	CASSPGGYEQYF	TGTGCCAGCAGCCCGGGGGGCTACGAGCAGTACTTC
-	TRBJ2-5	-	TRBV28	CASSPPFETQYF	TGTGCCAGCAGCCCCCCCTTCGAGACCCAGTACTTC
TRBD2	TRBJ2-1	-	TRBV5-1	CASSLEPSGGNEQFF	TGCGCCAGCAGCTTGGAACCTAGCGGCGGCAATGAGCAGTTCTTC
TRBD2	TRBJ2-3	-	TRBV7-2	CASSWREGGTDTQYF	TGTGCCAGCAGCTGGCGGGAGGGGGGTACAGATACGCAGTATTTT